These 10 T cell receptor beta chains came from one sample sequenced in a study of technical replicates of blood from several donors. Sequencing used immunoSEQ multiplex PCR; TCRdb keeps in-frame clones, though not all of them. Of about 84,000 clones listed, roughly 98% are singletons. Material for sequencing was T cells isolated from PBMCs. The receptors shown here come from a human donor in good health.

The chain's CDR3 is CASSQAPRNTGELFF. DNA of the CDR3: TGCGCCAGCAGCCAAGCACCCAGGAACACCGGGGAGCTGTTTTTT. The chain uses TRBV4-1 and TRBJ2-2, with D uncertain. With 1 base removed from V and 1 base from J, the gap between germline ends came to 7 bases. The CDR3 contains 15 residues. The germline V gene encodes CDR1 MGHRA and CDR2 YSYEKL.

This clone showed up just once. The chain is built from TRBV5-6 and TRBJ1-1, with 7 bases matching TRBD1. Germline-derived CDR1 and CDR2 are SGHDT and YYEEEE. The trim removed 3 bases at V and 0 bases at J, leaving 2 bases unmatched. The CDR3 totals 14 residues. In DNA, the CDR3 is TGTGCCAGCAGCTGGGGACAGCTGAACACTGAAGCTTTCTTT. This encodes CASSWGQLNTEAFF. Full variable domain (missing parts from reference TRBV5-6 and TRBJ1-1): DAGVTQSPTHLIKTRGQQVTLRCSPKSGHDTVSWYQQALGQGPQFIFQYYEEEERQRGNFPDRFSGHQFPNYSSELNVNALLLGDSALYLCASSWGQLNTEAFFGQGTRLTVV.

This clone was picked up one time. The rearrangement uses TRBV4-2 and TRBJ2-3; 9 bases are shared with TRBD1. The germline V gene has CDR1 LGHNA and CDR2 YNFKEQ. J gave up 4 bases and V 4 bases, and 15 bases lay outside the gene matches. The CDR3 consists of 18 residues. The CDR3 region is CASSLRDRVSSSPDTQYF. CDR3 sequence (DNA): TGTGCCAGCAGCCTAAGGGACAGGGTCTCTTCGAGTCCAGATACGCAGTATTTT.

In this sample, this clone turned up a few times. The chain uses TRBV30 and TRBJ2-5; a weak D match, TRBD1 (6 bases). The CDR3 is 12 residues long. The V end lost 2 bases, the J end lost 5 bases, and 9 bases lay between the germline ends. From germline, CDR1 is GTSNPN and CDR2 SVGIG (reference sequence). The CDR3 protein is CAWSFGQETQYF. The CDR3 DNA reads as TGTGCCTGGAGTTTTGGACAGGAGACCCAGTACTTC.

This chain connects TRBV7-9 to TRBJ1-1; D might be TRBD1 (5 bases). Germline CDR1 reads SEHNR; CDR2 reads FQNEAQ (reference sequence). Trimming took 1 base from V and 11 from J, leaving 11 bases between them. The length of the CDR3 is 12 residues. The CDR3 sequence: CASSLGGPSAFF. As DNA, the CDR3 is TGTGCCAGCAGCTTAGGGGGCCCATCGGCTTTCTTT.

V gene TRBV5-6 combines with J gene TRBJ2-1; TRBD1 might be the D (6 bases). Looked up from germline, CDR1 is SGHDT and CDR2 is YYEEEE. V was trimmed by 5 bases and J by 4 bases, leaving 22 bases between them. This CDR3 has 17 residues. The CDR3 loop is CASSYRVGAEVYNEQFF. For the CDR3, the DNA is TGTGCCAGCAGTTACCGGGTGGGGGCAGAGGTTTACAATGAGCAGTTCTTC.

V usage is TRBV27 and J usage is TRBJ2-7, with TRBD1 matching 10 bases. Germline loops: CDR1 MNHEY, CDR2 SMNVEV (reference sequence). Germline trimming cut 6 bases from V and 6 bases from J; bases unmatched to any gene: 11. CDR3 length equals 15 residues. CDR3: CASSPPGQGIREQYF. Here the CDR3 DNA reads TGTGCCAGCAGCCCTCCGGGACAGGGGATCCGCGAGCAGTACTTC.

The V call is TRBV19, the J call TRBJ1-2; D unresolved. V was shortened by 5 bases and J by 8 bases, with 27 bases between the two germline ends. Germline-derived CDR1 and CDR2 are LNHDA and SQIVND (reference sequence). The CDR3 consists of 17 residues. CDR3 region: CASSPHVGVAVVDGYTF. DNA of the CDR3: TGTGCCAGTAGTCCCCATGTGGGTGTCGCGGTGGTTGACGGCTACACCTTC.

This rearrangement joins TRBV5-5 to TRBJ1-2; 8 bases map to TRBD1. The CDR3 runs to 15 residues. Germline V gene sequence: CDR1 SGHKS, CDR2 YYEKEE (reference sequence). V lost 1 base, J lost 7 bases, and 9 bases stayed unmatched. CDR3 sequence reads: CASSLRAGGTSGYTF. In nucleotides, the CDR3 is TGTGCCAGCAGCTTGAGGGCAGGGGGCACAAGTGGCTACACCTTC.

The chain uses TRBV5-6 and TRBJ2-7, with D uncertain. The CDR3 contains 15 residues. Trimming cost V 0 bases and J 6 bases, with 16 bases left between them. Germline lookup yields CDR1 SGHDT and CDR2 YYEEEE. CDR3 sequence: CASSLGWAEPREQYF. Here the CDR3 DNA reads TGTGCCAGCAGCTTGGGATGGGCAGAACCGCGCGAGCAGTACTTC.